The 6 T cell receptor beta chains listed next were all sequenced from one sample in a study of blood T cell repertoires in COVID-19. The table came from immunoSEQ multiplex PCR; TCRdb's copy has only in-frame clones and leaves some out. The table has about 93,000 clones, 75% to 90% seen once. Sequenced sample: peripheral blood. Receptors were obtained from a human donor with active COVID-19. The donor label of this sample is uncertain.

The V gene is TRBV19, the J gene TRBJ2-7; maybe TRBD1 (5 bases). Trimming pared 3 bases from V and 3 bases from J, leaving 18 bases between. CDR3 length: 16 amino acids. Germline V gene sequence: CDR1 LNHDA, CDR2 SQIVND (reference sequence). Here the CDR3 reads CASSIFGRLGDYEQYF. The DNA for the CDR3 is TGTGCCAGTAGTATTTTCGGACGCCTAGGGGACTACGAGCAGTACTTC.

The V call is TRBV4-3, the J call TRBJ2-7, with 9 bases that match TRBD1. Germline values: CDR1 LGHNA, CDR2 YSLEER. With V trimmed by 1 base and J by 2 bases, 6 bases remained unmatched. CDR3 length: 16 residues. The chain's CDR3 is CASSQVTRTGAYEQYF. The CDR3 bases are TGCGCCAGCAGCCAAGTTACACGGACAGGGGCCTACGAGCAGTACTTC.

J is TRBJ2-2 and V is TRBV9; D is unclear. Germline V gene sequence: CDR1 SGDLS, CDR2 YYNGEE. This CDR3 is built from 15 residues. Between the trimmed V and J ends, which lost 0 bases and 4 bases, there was a span of 10 bases. CDR3 loop: CASSVGPQVTGELFF. DNA of the CDR3: TGTGCCAGCAGCGTAGGGCCGCAGGTCACCGGGGAGCTGTTTTTT.

The rearrangement uses TRBV7-9 and TRBJ2-7, with D possibly being TRBD1 (5 bases). The CDR3 loop spans 16 amino acids. Per germline, CDR1 SEHNR and CDR2 FQNEAQ (reference sequence). V lost 5 bases and J lost 2, with 19 bases in between. The CDR3 DNA reads as TGTGCCAGCAGCCCCGAAGGACACGTAGCTACCTACGAGCAGTACTTC. Amino acid sequence: CASSPEGHVATYEQYF.

The chain uses TRBV6-1 and TRBJ1-2; D is possibly TRBD1 (5 bases). The V gene lost 2 bases and the J gene lost 4 bases, with 14 bases spanning the gap. CDR3 length: 15 amino acids. The germline V gene has CDR1 MNHNS and CDR2 SASEGT. This chain's CDR3 is CASSEIGGSGYGYTF. The CDR3 region has the DNA TGTGCCAGCAGTGAAATCGGGGGGAGCGGCTATGGCTACACCTTC.

The V call is TRBV30, the J call TRBJ2-7; D may be TRBD2 (6 bases). Deletions cut 7 bases from V and 4 bases from J, with 14 bases between. The CDR3 totals 12 residues. Germline V gives CDR1 GTSNPN, CDR2 SVGIG (reference sequence). The CDR3 nucleotides are TGTGCCTTAATGGGGGGACTTTACGAGCAGTACTTC. Translation gives CALMGGLYEQYF.